Below, 2 T cell receptor beta chains from the same sample are listed, as sequenced in a study of T-cell memory formation after mild COVID-19. TCRdb re-called the 5' RACE reads with MiXCR, one entry per CDR3 protein. The sample contains over 250,000 distinct CDR3 sequences, 15% to 20% of which appear only once. Sequencing input: PBMCs or a T cell subset sorted from them (not recorded which). The source of these receptors is a young man who had mild COVID-19 (a few samples of this study predate the infection). Cell type and time point are not known.

V is TRBV5-1 and J is TRBJ2-1; no clear D gene. Germline V gives CDR1 SGHRS, CDR2 YFSETQ. V lost 2 bases, J lost 10 bases, and 16 bases lay in between. The CDR3 covers 14 residues. The CDR3 protein is CASSFLAETLEQFF. CDR3 DNA: TGCGCCAGCAGCTTCCTGGCTGAGACGCTGGAGCAGTTCTTC.

This clonotype occurred many times. The chain couples TRBV7-8 to TRBJ2-1; TRBD2 matches 10 bases. V lost 6 bases, J lost 0 bases, and 11 bases stayed unmatched. This CDR3 is 18 amino acids long. In germline, CDR1 is SGHVS, CDR2 FQNEAQ. The CDR3 DNA follows: TGTGCCAGCAGAAGAGCGGGGGGGCGGCCCTCCTCCTACAATGAGCAGTTCTTC. Protein: CASRRAGGRPSSYNEQFF.